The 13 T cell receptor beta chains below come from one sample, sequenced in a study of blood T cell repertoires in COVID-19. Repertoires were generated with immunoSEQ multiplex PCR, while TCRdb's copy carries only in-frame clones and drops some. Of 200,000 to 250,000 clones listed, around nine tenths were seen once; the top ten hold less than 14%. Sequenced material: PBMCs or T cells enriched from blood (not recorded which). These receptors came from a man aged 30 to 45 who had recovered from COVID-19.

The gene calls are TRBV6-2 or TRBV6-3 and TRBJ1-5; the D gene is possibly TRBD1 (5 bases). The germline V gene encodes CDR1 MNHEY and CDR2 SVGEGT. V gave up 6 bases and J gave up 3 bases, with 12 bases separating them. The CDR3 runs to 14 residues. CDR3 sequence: CASRPRQYNQPQHF. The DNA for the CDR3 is TGTGCCAGCAGACCTAGACAGTACAATCAGCCCCAGCATTTT.

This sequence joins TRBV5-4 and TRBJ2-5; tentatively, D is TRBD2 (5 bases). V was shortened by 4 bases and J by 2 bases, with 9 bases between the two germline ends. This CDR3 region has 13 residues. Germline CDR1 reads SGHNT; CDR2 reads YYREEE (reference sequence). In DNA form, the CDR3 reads TGTGCCAGCAGCCGGGATTCACAAGAGACCCAGTACTTC. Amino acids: CASSRDSQETQYF.

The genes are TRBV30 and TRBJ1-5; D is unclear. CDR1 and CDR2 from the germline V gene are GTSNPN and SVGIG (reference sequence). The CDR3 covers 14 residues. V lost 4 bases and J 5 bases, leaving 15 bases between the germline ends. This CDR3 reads CAWTTGVQDQPQHF. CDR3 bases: TGTGCCTGGACCACGGGAGTACAAGATCAGCCCCAGCATTTT.

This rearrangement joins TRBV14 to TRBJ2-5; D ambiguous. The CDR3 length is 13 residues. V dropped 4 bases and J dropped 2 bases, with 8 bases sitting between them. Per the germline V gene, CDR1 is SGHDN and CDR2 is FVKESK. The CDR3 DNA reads TGTGCCAGCAGCCTGGCTCCTCAAGAGACCCAGTACTTC. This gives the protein CASSLAPQETQYF.

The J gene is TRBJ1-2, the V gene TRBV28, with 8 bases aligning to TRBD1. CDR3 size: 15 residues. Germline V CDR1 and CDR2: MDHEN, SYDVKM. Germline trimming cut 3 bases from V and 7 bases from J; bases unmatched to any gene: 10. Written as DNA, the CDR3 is TGTGCCAGCAGTTTCCGAACAGGGGGGAGAGGTGGCTACACCTTC. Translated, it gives CASSFRTGGRGGYTF.

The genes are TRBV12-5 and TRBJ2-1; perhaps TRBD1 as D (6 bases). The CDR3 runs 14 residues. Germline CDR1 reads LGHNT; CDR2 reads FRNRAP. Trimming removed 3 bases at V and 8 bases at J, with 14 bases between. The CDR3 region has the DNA TGTGCTAGTGGTTTAATGGGGGCGAACGATGAGCAGTTCTTC. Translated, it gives CASGLMGANDEQFF.

CDR3 protein: CATSVLDSSYNSPLHF. Here the CDR3 DNA reads TGTGCCACCAGTGTCTTGGACAGCTCCTATAATTCACCCCTCCACTTT. J is TRBJ1-6 and V is TRBV24-1; perhaps TRBD1 as D (6 bases). Trimming took off 5 bases at V and 0 bases at J, with 10 bases between the two ends. The germline V gene has CDR1 KGHDR and CDR2 SFDVKD. The CDR3 sequence is 16 residues long.

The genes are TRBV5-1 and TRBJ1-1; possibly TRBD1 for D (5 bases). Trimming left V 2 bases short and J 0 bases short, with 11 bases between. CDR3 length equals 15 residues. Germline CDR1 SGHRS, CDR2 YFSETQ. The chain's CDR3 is CASSLSGGVNTEAFF. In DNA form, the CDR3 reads TGCGCCAGCAGCTTAAGCGGGGGAGTGAACACTGAAGCTTTCTTT.

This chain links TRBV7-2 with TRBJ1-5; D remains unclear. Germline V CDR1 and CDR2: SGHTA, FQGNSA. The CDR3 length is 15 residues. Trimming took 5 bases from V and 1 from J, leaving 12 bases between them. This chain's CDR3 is CASSPPGLSNQPQHF. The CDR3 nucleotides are TGTGCCAGCAGCCCTCCAGGTCTAAGCAATCAGCCCCAGCATTTT.

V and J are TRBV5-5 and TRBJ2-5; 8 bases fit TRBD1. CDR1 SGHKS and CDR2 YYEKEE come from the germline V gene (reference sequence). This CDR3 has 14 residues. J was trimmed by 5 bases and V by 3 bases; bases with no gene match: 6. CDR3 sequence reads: CASSSARGQETQYF. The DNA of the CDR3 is TGTGCCAGCAGCTCCGCCAGGGGGCAGGAGACCCAGTACTTC.

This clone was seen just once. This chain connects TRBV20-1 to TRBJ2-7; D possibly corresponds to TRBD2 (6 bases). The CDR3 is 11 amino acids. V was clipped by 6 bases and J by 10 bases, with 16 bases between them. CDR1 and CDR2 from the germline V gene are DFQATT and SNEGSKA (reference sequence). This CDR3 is CSARQGGYQYF. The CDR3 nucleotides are TGCAGTGCGCGGCAGGGAGGTTATCAGTACTTC.

CDR3 sequence reads: CSASRTGDGYTF. As DNA, the CDR3 is TGCAGCGCCTCCCGGACAGGGGATGGCTACACCTTC. The chain has TRBV29-1 and TRBJ1-2; 9 bases align to TRBD1. The CDR3 loop spans 12 amino acids. V was pared by 7 bases and J by 6 bases, with 6 bases of the junction left unmatched. The germline V gene has CDR1 SQVTM and CDR2 ANQGSEA.

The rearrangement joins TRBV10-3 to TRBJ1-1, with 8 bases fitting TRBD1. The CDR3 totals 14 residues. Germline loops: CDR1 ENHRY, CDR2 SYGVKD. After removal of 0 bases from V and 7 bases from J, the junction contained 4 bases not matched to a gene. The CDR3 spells CAISESRDRYEAFF. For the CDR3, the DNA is TGTGCCATCAGTGAGTCCCGGGACAGGTATGAAGCTTTCTTT.